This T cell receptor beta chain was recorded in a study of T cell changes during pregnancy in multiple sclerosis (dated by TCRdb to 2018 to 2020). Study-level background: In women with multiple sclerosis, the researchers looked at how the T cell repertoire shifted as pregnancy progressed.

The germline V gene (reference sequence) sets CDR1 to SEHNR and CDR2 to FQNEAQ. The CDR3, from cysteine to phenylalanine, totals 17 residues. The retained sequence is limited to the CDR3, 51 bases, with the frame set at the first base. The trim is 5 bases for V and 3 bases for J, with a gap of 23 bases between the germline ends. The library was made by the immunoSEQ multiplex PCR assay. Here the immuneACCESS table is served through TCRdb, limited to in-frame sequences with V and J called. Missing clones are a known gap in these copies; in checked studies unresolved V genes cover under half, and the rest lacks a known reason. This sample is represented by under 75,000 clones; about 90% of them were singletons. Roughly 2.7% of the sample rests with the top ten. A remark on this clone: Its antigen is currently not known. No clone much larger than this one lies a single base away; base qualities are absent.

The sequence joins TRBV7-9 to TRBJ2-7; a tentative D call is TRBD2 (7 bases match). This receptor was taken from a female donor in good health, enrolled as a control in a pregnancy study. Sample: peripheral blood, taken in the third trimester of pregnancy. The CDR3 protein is CASSPPRGAIAFYEQYF. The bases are TGTGCCAGCAGCCCTCCCCGGGGGGCCATCGCTTTCTACGAGCAGTACTTC.